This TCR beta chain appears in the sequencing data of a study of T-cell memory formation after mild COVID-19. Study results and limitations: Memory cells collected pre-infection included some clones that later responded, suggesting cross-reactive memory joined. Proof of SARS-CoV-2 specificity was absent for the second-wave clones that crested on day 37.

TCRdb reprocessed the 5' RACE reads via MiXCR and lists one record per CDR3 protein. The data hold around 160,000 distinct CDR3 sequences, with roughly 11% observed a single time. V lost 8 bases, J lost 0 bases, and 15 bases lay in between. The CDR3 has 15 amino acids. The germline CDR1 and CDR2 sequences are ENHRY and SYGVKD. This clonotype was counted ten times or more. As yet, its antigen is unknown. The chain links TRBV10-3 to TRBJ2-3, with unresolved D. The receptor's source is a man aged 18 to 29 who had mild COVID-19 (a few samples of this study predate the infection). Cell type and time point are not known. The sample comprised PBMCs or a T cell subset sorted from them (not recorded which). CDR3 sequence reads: CAISSQELSTDTQYF. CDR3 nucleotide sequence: TGTGCCATCTCGAGTCAGGAGCTTAGCACAGATACGCAGTATTTT.